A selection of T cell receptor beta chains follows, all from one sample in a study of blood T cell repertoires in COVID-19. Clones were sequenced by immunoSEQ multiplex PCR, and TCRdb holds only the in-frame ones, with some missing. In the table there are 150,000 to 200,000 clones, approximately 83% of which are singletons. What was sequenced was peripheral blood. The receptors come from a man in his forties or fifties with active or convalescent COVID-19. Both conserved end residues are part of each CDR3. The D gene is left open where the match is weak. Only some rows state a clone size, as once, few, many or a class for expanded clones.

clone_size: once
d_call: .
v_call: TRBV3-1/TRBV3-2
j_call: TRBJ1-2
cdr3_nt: TGTGCCAGCAGCCAAGTAGGGGGATACTATGGCTACACCTTC
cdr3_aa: CASSQVGGYYGYTF

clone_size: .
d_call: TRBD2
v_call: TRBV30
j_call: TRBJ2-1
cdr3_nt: TGTGCCTGGAGTCGACTAGCGGGAGGTCCCTACAATGAGCAGTTCTTC
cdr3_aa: CAWSRLAGGPYNEQFF

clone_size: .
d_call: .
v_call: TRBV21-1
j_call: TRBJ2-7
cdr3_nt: TGTGCCAGCAGCCGTTGGGGGGACAGGGGATTCTACGAGCAGTACTTC
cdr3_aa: CASSRWGDRGFYEQYF

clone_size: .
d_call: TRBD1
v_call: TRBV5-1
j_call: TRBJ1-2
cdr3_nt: TGCGCCAGCAGCCCGATACAGGGGGCCGCCTATGGCTACACCTTC
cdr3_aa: CASSPIQGAAYGYTF

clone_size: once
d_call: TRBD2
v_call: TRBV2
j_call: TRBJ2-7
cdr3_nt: TGTGCCAGCAGTTCCGGGAGGGCCGTCGAGCAGTACTTC
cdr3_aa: CASSSGRAVEQYF

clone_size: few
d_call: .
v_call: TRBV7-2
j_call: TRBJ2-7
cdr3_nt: TGTGCCAGCAGCTTACTAGCGCAGAGCTCCTACGAGCAGTACTTC
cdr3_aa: CASSLLAQSSYEQYF

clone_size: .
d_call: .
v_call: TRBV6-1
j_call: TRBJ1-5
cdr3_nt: TGTGCCAGCAGTGAACAGGGCAATCAGCCCCAGCATTTT
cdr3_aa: CASSEQGNQPQHF

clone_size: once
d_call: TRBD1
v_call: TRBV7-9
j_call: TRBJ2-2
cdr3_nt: TGTGCCAGCAGCTCCAGGACAGGCGGGGAGCTGTTTTTT
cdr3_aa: CASSSRTGGELFF

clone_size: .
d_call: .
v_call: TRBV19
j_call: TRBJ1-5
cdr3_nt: TGTGCCAGTAGTATAGAGCGTCCCAGAGGGAACAATCAGCCCCAGCATTTT
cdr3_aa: CASSIERPRGNNQPQHF

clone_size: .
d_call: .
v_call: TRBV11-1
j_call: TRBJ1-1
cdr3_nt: TGTGCCAGCAGGGCGGAGGTGGACACTGAAGCTTTCTTT
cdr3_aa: CASRAEVDTEAFF

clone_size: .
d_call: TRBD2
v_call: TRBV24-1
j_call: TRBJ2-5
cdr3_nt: TGTGCCACCGCGGGCGGAGCGGGGAGGGAGACCCAGTACTTC
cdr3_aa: CATAGGAGRETQYF

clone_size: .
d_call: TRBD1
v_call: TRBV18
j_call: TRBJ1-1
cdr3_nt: TGTGCCAGCTCACCTCGACAGGGGGCCCCTGAAGCTTTCTTT
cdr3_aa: CASSPRQGAPEAFF

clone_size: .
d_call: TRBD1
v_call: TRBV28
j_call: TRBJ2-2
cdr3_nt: TGTGCCAGCGGGGACAGCCCTAGAGGACCCGGGGAGCTGTTTTTT
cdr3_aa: CASGDSPRGPGELFF

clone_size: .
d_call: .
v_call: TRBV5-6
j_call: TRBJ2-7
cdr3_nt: TGTGCCAGCAGCCACCGCTCGACGGGAGATAAGTCCTACGAGCAGTACTTC
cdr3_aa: CASSHRSTGDKSYEQYF

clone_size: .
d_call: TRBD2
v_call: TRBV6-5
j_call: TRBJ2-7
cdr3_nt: TGTGCCAGCTCCCCTTTAGCGGGAGTACCCTACGAGCAGTACTTC
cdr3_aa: CASSPLAGVPYEQYF

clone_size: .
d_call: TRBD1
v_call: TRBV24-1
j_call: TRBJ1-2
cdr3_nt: TGTGCCACCAGTGATTCGGGACAGTCCTATGGCTACACCTTC
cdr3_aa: CATSDSGQSYGYTF

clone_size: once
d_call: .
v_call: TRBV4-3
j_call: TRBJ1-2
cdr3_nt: TGCGCCAGCAGCCAAGCCCCGGCGCTGGGAGGCGACTATGGCTACACCTTC
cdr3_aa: CASSQAPALGGDYGYTF

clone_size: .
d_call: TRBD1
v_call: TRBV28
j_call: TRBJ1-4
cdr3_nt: TGTGCCAGCCGGGGACAGGGTAATGAAAAACTGTTTTTT
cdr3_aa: CASRGQGNEKLFF

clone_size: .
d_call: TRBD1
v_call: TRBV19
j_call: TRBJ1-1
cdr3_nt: TGTGCCAGTAGTAAGACAGGGCTGAACACTGAAGCTTTCTTT
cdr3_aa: CASSKTGLNTEAFF

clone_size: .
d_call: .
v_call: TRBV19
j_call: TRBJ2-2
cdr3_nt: TGTGCCAGTAGTTTACGGGTGGAGCACGTCAACACCGGGGAGCTGTTTTTT
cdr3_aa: CASSLRVEHVNTGELFF

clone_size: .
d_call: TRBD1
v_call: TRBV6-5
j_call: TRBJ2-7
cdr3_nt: TGTGCCAGCAGATCCCAGGGGGTCGGTCTAGACGAGCAGTACTTC
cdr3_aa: CASRSQGVGLDEQYF

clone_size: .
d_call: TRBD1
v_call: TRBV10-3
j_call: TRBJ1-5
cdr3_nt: TGTGCCATCGGGACAGGGCTGGATCAGCCCCAGCATTTT
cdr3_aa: CAIGTGLDQPQHF

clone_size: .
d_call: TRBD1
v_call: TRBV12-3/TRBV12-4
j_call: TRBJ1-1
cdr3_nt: TGTGCCAGCTCAGGGGGAATGAACACTGAAGCTTTCTTT
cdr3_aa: CASSGGMNTEAFF

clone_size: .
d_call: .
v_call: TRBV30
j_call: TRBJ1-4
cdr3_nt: TGTGCCTGGAGAGGAGGGTTCTCAACTAATGAAAAACTGTTTTTT
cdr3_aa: CAWRGGFSTNEKLFF

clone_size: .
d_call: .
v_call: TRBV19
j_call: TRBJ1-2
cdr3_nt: TGTGCCAGTACCACAGGGTTGGGGTTCTATGGCTACACCTTC
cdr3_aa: CASTTGLGFYGYTF

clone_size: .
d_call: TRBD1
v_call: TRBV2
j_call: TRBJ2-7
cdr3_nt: TGTGCCATAGGGACAGGAGGGCTCGAGCAGTACTTC
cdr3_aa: CAIGTGGLEQYF

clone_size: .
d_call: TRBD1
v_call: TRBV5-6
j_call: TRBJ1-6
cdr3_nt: TGTGCCAGCAGCTTGGGTTGGACAGGAGGTTCACCCCTCCACTTT
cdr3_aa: CASSLGWTGGSPLHF

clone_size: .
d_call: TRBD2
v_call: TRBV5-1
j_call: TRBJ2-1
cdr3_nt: TGCGCCAGCAGCTTACTTATATCTAGCGGGAGGTTCAATGAGCAGTTCTTC
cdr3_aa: CASSLLISSGRFNEQFF

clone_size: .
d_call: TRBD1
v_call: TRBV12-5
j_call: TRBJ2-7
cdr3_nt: TGTGCTAGTGGTTTGGTATACGGACAGGGGGTTTACGAGCAGTACTTC
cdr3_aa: CASGLVYGQGVYEQYF

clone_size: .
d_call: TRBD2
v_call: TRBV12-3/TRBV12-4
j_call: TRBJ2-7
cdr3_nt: TGTGCCAGCAGTTCCAGCGGGAGCTACGAGCAGTACTTC
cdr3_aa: CASSSSGSYEQYF

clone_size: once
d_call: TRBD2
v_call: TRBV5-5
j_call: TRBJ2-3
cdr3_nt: TGTGCCAGCAGCCTCCCTAGCGGCAAAACCACAGATACGCAGTATTTT
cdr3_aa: CASSLPSGKTTDTQYF

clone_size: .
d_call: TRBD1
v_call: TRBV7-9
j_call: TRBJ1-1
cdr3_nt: TGTGCCAGCAGCCTGCAGGGGGCCACTGAAGCTTTCTTT
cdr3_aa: CASSLQGATEAFF

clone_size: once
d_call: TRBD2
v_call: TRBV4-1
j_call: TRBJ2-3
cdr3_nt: TGCGCCAGCAGCCAAGTCACTAGCGGCACAGATACGCAGTATTTT
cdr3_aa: CASSQVTSGTDTQYF

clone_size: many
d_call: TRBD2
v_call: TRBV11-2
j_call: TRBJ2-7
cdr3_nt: TGTGCCAGCAGCCCACTAGCGGGAGTGGTCTACGAGCAGTACTTC
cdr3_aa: CASSPLAGVVYEQYF

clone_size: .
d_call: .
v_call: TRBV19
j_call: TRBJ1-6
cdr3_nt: TGTGCCAGTACTACAGTGGATAATTCACCCCTCCACTTT
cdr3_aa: CASTTVDNSPLHF

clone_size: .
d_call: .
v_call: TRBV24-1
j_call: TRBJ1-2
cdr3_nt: TGTGCCACCAGTGATTCCGGCAGGGTCTATGGCTACACCTTC
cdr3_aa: CATSDSGRVYGYTF

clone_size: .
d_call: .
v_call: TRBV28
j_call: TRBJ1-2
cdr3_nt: TGTGCCCGCCCCGTTGGGGGAGGGGGGGCGAGGGACTATGGCTACACCTTC
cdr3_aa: CARPVGGGGARDYGYTF

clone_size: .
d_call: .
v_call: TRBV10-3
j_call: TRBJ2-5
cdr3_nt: TGTGCCATCAGTGAGACACGCCAAGAGACCCAGTACTTC
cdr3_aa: CAISETRQETQYF

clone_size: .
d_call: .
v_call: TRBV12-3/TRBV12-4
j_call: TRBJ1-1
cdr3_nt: TGTGCCAGCAGTTTGGGACAATCCGAAGCTTTCTTT
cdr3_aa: CASSLGQSEAFF

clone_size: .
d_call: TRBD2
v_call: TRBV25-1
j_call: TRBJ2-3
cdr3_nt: TGTGCCAGCAGTGATACTATAGCGGGAGAATCAGATACGCAGTATTTT
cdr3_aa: CASSDTIAGESDTQYF